The rows below give T cell receptor beta chains drawn from one sample of a study of pediatric ulcerative colitis. Clones were read by immunoSEQ multiplex PCR, and TCRdb kept only the in-frame ones, dropping some. Found here are fewer than 13,000 clones, about four fifths of them singletons; the top ten hold about 3.9%. Specimen: gut tissue. These receptors were collected from a girl aged 5-17 years who was a control in a study of pediatric ulcerative colitis. CDR3s include the opening cysteine and the closing phenylalanine or tryptophan.

CDR3aa,v_gene
CASSQDMPSGYNEQFF,TRBV4-2
CASISTGTYEQYF,TRBV28
CASNLQGINYGYTF,TRBV19
CASSPLGAGKPYEQYF,TRBV28
CASTAGSHRNYEQYF,TRBV10-2
CASNQGLAGNEQFF,TRBV5-1
CASSGTTGGQETQYF,TRBV9
CAWSTDRGQPQHF,TRBV30
CASSRTPYLNTEAFF,TRBV28
CASSPTYPEGIYNEQFF,TRBV18
CASSRMGGLYLYTEAFF,TRBV11-2
CASSLTSGARTEAFF,TRBV7-2
CASSLGLAGVYEQFF,TRBV5-4
CASSQIAGLSYNEQFF,TRBV14
CASSSPPGRVSTEAFF,TRBV28
CASSPGDRVNTEAFF,TRBV5-1
CASSIGGRLPEQYF,TRBV19
CATSRDRVNQPQHF,TRBV15
CASSLTATNEKLFF,TRBV7-2
CASSPRTGQGQPQHF,TRBV7-2
CASSGRGFEQFF,TRBV5-1
CASSLYGLSSNQPQHF,TRBV7-2
CASSAQTGGYTF,TRBV14
CASSFEGYNEQFF,TRBV27
CASSLRTSGTYEQYF,TRBV7-9
CASSIRSARGEGTQYF,TRBV19
CASSARQVSSAGNTIYF,TRBV9
CASTIYTEAFF,TRBV19
CASSLARATEAFF,TRBV11-2
CATSRDRRDEQYF,TRBV15
CASSPGQANTEAFF,TRBV18
CASNSGYRTPLHF,TRBV11-2
CASSRGTGREKLFF,TRBV7-2
CASSRGGPSYNEQFF,TRBV6-1
CASSPAGGFGEQFF,TRBV18
CASSLSNPTRTGDTQYF,TRBV27
CACDRAIRTGELFF,TRBV30
CASSLGAYNEQFF,TRBV7-9
CASRPGQLPTYEQYF,TRBV6-5
CASSQQVIGTEAFF,TRBV11-2
CASNPGTSGTYEQYF,TRBV27
CASTPGHRNQPQHF,TRBV5-4
CASSLDRGYEKLFF,TRBV28
CSLFVGDRLFF,TRBV20-1
CASSLVASGGAGETQYF,TRBV7-2
CASSTGLAGQETQYF,TRBV5-1
CASSEHWAGDLYF,TRBV9
CASSLGQGWLGYTF,TRBV7-2
CASSVEGSSYEQYF,TRBV9
CASSDSEMDTQYF,TRBV6-4
CASSKKGGSGANVLTF,TRBV7-3
CASSHGGGIQFF,TRBV7-9
CASPLGSETQYF,TRBV30
CASSSAQGARGIEAFF,TRBV7-9
CAWKWGSTGELFF,TRBV30
CASSLGLAGGNEQFF,TRBV19
CASSAWSSNNEQYF,TRBV7-2